The T cell receptor beta chain under discussion was sequenced for a study of T cell responses to AZD1222 COVID-19 vaccine. Libraries were prepared by immunoSEQ multiplex PCR; TCRdb keeps only in-frame clonotypes and omits some of them. The sample yields 60,000 to 85,000 clones, approximately 90% seen once. Per germline, CDR1 SGHAT and CDR2 FQNNGV. The CDR3 totals 17 residues. Trimming took 5 bases from V and 4 from J, leaving 22 bases between them. This sample comprised peripheral blood, obtained 28 days after the second dose of the MenACWY control vaccine. V and J are TRBV11-2 and TRBJ2-3; perhaps TRBD1 as D (6 bases). The TCR was taken from an adult who received the MenACWY meningococcal vaccine as a control. The CDR3 DNA is TGTGCCAGCAGCCAGAACAGGGATGCTTACAGTCCAGATACGCAGTATTTT. Translating gives CASSQNRDAYSPDTQYF.